This T cell receptor (beta chain) is drawn from a study of beta chain features in type 1 diabetes. Turning to the study itself: Sorted cells, 90 million to 130 million in number, were examined across all samples.

This CDR3 contains 17 residues. The V gene's germline CDR1 is MDHEN and CDR2 SYDVKM. With 6 bases removed from V and 0 bases from J, the gap between germline ends came to 18 bases. What was sequenced were expressed TCRB transcripts, since all of the isolated RNA had been reverse transcribed. Measured with immunoSEQ multiplex PCR; TCRdb has only the in-frame clones, and not every one. The sample has 850,000 to 900,000 clones, 17% seen once. V and J are TRBV28 and TRBJ1-5; maybe TRBD1 (6 bases). Sequencing was carried out using naive CD4+ T cells from blood. The sequence derives from a woman aged 18 to 35 in good health. CDR3 DNA: TGTGCCAGCAGGCGGACAGCCCGGACCTATAGCAATCAGCCCCAGCATTTT. Translation: CASRRTARTYSNQPQHF.